These 14 T cell receptor beta chains originate from one sample sequenced in a study of blood T cell repertoires in COVID-19. The protocol was immunoSEQ multiplex PCR, while the TCRdb copy is restricted to in-frame clones and leaves out a portion. The sample has some 46,000 clones; 80% to 90% are singletons. Sequencing was done on a sample of peripheral blood. The source is a woman older than 75 with COVID-19, enrolled during active disease.

The chain recombines TRBV9 with TRBJ2-2; D is perhaps TRBD2 (6 bases). Trimming stripped 0 bases from V and 5 bases from J, with 11 bases between. CDR1 is SGDLS and CDR2 is YYNGEE in the germline V gene. The CDR3 is 15 amino acids. The CDR3 spells CASSVDGRRTGELFF. The CDR3 coding sequence is TGTGCCAGCAGCGTAGACGGGAGAAGGACCGGGGAGCTGTTTTTT.

The chain employs TRBV7-3 and TRBJ2-1, with 8 nucleotides matching TRBD2. The V gene's germline CDR1 is SGHTA and CDR2 FQGTGA. This CDR3 has 14 residues. V was pared by 2 bases and J by 3 bases, with 0 bases of the junction left unmatched. The CDR3: CASSLAGGYNEQFF. For the CDR3, the DNA is TGTGCCAGCAGCTTAGCGGGGGGCTACAATGAGCAGTTCTTC.

This sequence joins TRBV15 and TRBJ1-6, with D unclear. This CDR3 has 12 residues. Trimming stripped 3 bases from V and 12 bases from J, with 9 bases between. Germline V gives CDR1 LNHNV, CDR2 YYDKDF (reference sequence). DNA of the CDR3: TGTGCCACCAGCAGGGAGGGAGGACCCCTCCACTTT. Residues: CATSREGGPLHF.

V gene TRBV7-8 combines with J gene TRBJ2-3, with a weak D call TRBD2 (6 bases). Germline CDR1 and CDR2: SGHVS and FQNEAQ. The CDR3 is made up of 15 amino acids. V was trimmed by 0 bases and J by 0 bases, leaving 7 bases between them. CDR3 sequence reads: CASSLAGGSTDTQYF. In DNA, the CDR3 is TGTGCCAGCAGCTTAGCGGGGGGTAGCACAGATACGCAGTATTTT.

The chain recombines TRBV9 with TRBJ2-7, with D perhaps TRBD2 (5 bases). Germline V lookup: CDR1 SGDLS, CDR2 YYNGEE. V lost 0 bases to trimming and J lost 1 base, with 20 bases between them. CDR3 length: 18 residues. Here the CDR3 reads CASSVEAGWAGESYEQYF. Written as DNA, the CDR3 is TGTGCCAGCAGCGTAGAGGCTGGGTGGGCCGGGGAGTCCTACGAGCAGTACTTC.

The V gene is TRBV5-1, the J gene TRBJ2-7; maybe TRBD2 (5 bases). Per germline, CDR1 SGHRS and CDR2 YFSETQ. With 0 bases removed from V and 2 bases from J, the gap between germline ends came to 9 bases. The CDR3 length is 14 residues. The CDR3 DNA follows: TGCGCCAGCAGCTTGGAGGGAGCAACCTACGAGCAGTACTTC. The encoded protein is CASSLEGATYEQYF.

This sequence joins TRBV5-1 and TRBJ2-3; 8 positions agree with TRBD1. The V gene end was trimmed by 4 bases and the J gene end by 5 bases; junction bases not matched to a gene: 12. Germline CDR1 is SGHRS and CDR2 is YFSETQ. This CDR3 comprises 16 residues. The CDR3 protein is CASSLLKGQGEDTQYF. In DNA, the CDR3 is TGCGCCAGCAGCCTTCTTAAAGGACAGGGCGAAGATACGCAGTATTTT.

The CDR3: CASSLSGTGLGTDTQYF. The CDR3 nucleotides are TGTGCCAGCAGCTTGAGCGGGACTGGACTGGGCACAGATACGCAGTATTTT. This chain links TRBV7-9 with TRBJ2-3; 7 bases are shared with TRBD2. V lost 3 bases to trimming and J lost 1 base; unmatched junction nucleotides: 10. Germline CDR1 and CDR2: SEHNR and FQNEAQ (reference sequence). The length of the CDR3 is 17 residues.

The CDR3 loop is CAISEGNSGGETQYF. CDR3 DNA: TGTGCCATCAGTGAGGGGAATTCAGGGGGGGAGACCCAGTACTTC. The chain uses TRBV10-3 and TRBJ2-5, with a possible D match to TRBD1 (7 bases). Germline V gene sequence: CDR1 ENHRY, CDR2 SYGVKD. The CDR3 consists of 15 residues. V lost 2 bases and J 5 bases, leaving 15 bases between the germline ends.

V gene TRBV7-3 combines with J gene TRBJ2-7; 10 positions agree with TRBD2. CDR3 length equals 14 residues. Trimming cost V 5 bases and J 6 bases; bases outside gene matches: 7. Germline V CDR1 and CDR2: SGHTA, FQGTGA. The CDR3: CASSTLAGVSEQYF. In DNA form, the CDR3 reads TGTGCCAGCAGCACCCTAGCGGGAGTATCCGAGCAGTACTTC.

This clone came up once. The chain uses TRBV18 and TRBJ2-7; 12 bases agree with TRBD1. The V gene end was trimmed by 6 bases and the J gene end by 2 bases; junction bases not matched to a gene: 8. The CDR3 runs 16 residues. CDR1 KGHSH and CDR2 LQKENI come from the germline V gene. Here the CDR3 reads CASSRGTGGMAYEQYF. CDR3 bases: TGTGCCAGCTCCCGAGGGACAGGGGGCATGGCCTACGAGCAGTACTTC.

The chain combines TRBV7-2 with TRBJ1-5; D remains unclear. The germline V and J ends were trimmed by 1 base and 4 bases, with 8 bases remaining between them. The CDR3 runs 14 residues. Germline V gene lookup returns CDR1 SGHTA and CDR2 FQGNSA. The CDR3, as DNA: TGTGCCAGCAGCTTAGTGGCAGTGAATCAGCCCCAGCATTTT. It codes for CASSLVAVNQPQHF.

This clone showed up just once. The rearrangement uses TRBV2 and TRBJ1-6, with D hard to call. The germline gives CDR1 SNHLY, CDR2 FYNNEI. The CDR3 sequence is 14 residues long. The V end was cut by 3 bases, the J end by 9 bases, with 12 bases between. CDR3 in DNA: TGTGCCAGCAGTGAGATCGGAGTGGGTTCACCCCTCCACTTT. This sequence encodes CASSEIGVGSPLHF.

The V and J genes are TRBV19 and TRBJ2-7, with D perhaps matching TRBD2 (5 bases). V shed 6 bases and J shed 5 bases, with 8 bases lying between them. Germline V gene data show CDR1 as LNHDA and CDR2 as SQIVND (reference sequence). CDR3 length: 11 residues. The CDR3 nucleotides are TGTGCCAGTAGAAGCGGCCACGAGCAGTACTTC. Its protein product is CASRSGHEQYF.